These 8 T cell receptor beta chains share one sample of origin, sequenced in a study of graft-versus-host responses after intestinal transplantation. Tissue from the graft was processed to free its intraepithelial and lamina propria lymphocytes. Assay: immunoSEQ multiplex PCR; the TCRdb copy retains only in-frame clones and omits some. The sample has 8,500 to 10,000 clones, around nine tenths seen once; the top ten hold around 5.2%. The sequences come from ileum tissue, collected around 24 months after intestinal transplantation. The receptors come from a human patient who received an intestinal transplant, so some T cells may come from the graft donor.

The V and J genes are TRBV28 and TRBJ1-1; D uncertain. V lost 3 bases and J lost 1, with 9 bases in between. Per germline, CDR1 MDHEN and CDR2 SYDVKM. This CDR3 is built from 14 residues. The CDR3 DNA reads TGTGCCAGCAGTTTGGGTCGCAGGAACACTGAAGCTTTCTTT. Translation gives CASSLGRRNTEAFF.

J is TRBJ1-1 and V is TRBV5-6; D unclear. The CDR3 spans 16 residues. Germline CDR1 reads SGHDT; CDR2 reads YYEEEE. V was cut by 0 bases and J by 4 bases, with 16 bases left in between. The CDR3 reads CASSLASGGVLTEAFF. The DNA of the CDR3 is TGTGCCAGCAGCTTGGCCTCGGGCGGGGTACTCACTGAAGCTTTCTTT.

V is TRBV6-5 and J is TRBJ2-3; D is uncertain. The germline gives CDR1 MNHEY, CDR2 SVGAGI. CDR3 length: 14 amino acids. V lost 2 bases and J 2 bases, leaving 8 bases between the germline ends. The CDR3 here is CASSYGRYTDTQYF. The CDR3 DNA reads as TGTGCCAGCAGTTACGGGCGGTACACAGATACGCAGTATTTT.

This chain joins TRBV4-2 and TRBJ1-1; D is perhaps TRBD1 (6 bases). Germline values: CDR1 LGHNA, CDR2 YNFKEQ. The length of the CDR3 is 14 residues. Trimming took off 4 bases at V and 3 bases at J, with 12 bases between the two ends. The CDR3 loop is CASSPQGLYTEAFF. CDR3 DNA sequence: TGTGCCAGCAGCCCACAGGGCTTGTACACTGAAGCTTTCTTT.

The chain joins TRBV5-4 to TRBJ1-5, with D unresolved. The germline CDR1 and CDR2 sequences are SGHNT and YYREEE (reference sequence). The length of the CDR3 is 13 residues. V was cut by 2 bases and J by 3 bases, with 6 bases left in between. CDR3 sequence reads: CASSLGPNQPQHF. The CDR3, as DNA: TGTGCCAGCAGCTTAGGGCCCAATCAGCCCCAGCATTTT. The full variable domain, its missing parts supplied by reference TRBV5-4 and TRBJ1-5, is ETGVTQSPTHLIKTRGQQVTLRCSSQSGHNTVSWYQQALGQGPQFIFQYYREEENGRGNFPPRFSGLQFPNYSSELNVNALELDDSALYLCASSLGPNQPQHFGDGTRLSIL.

V gene TRBV6-4 combines with J gene TRBJ2-3; no reliable D call. The germline V and J ends were trimmed by 6 bases and 6 bases, with 13 bases remaining between them. The CDR3 consists of 13 residues. Germline V lookup: CDR1 MRHNA, CDR2 SNTAGT. CDR3 in amino acids: CASSAESIDTQYF. The CDR3 DNA reads TGTGCCAGCAGCGCAGAGAGTATTGATACGCAGTATTTT.

The gene calls are TRBV11-1 and TRBJ2-5; weak D call: TRBD1 (5 bases). V lost 10 bases, J lost 4 bases, and 16 bases lay in between. Germline V gene data show CDR1 as SGHAT and CDR2 as FQDESV (reference sequence). The CDR3 has 13 residues. As DNA, the CDR3 is TGTGCCACCGAGAGTGGGGCAGGAGAGACCCAGTACTTC. Translated: CATESGAGETQYF.

This sequence joins TRBV11-2 and TRBJ2-7, with TRBD1 as a possible D gene (6 bases). Trimming removed 1 base at V and 5 bases at J, with 15 bases between. Germline V gene sequence: CDR1 SGHAT, CDR2 FQNNGV. This CDR3 has 15 residues. The CDR3 protein is CASSLGTGYSHEQYF. The CDR3, as DNA: TGTGCCAGCAGCTTAGGTACAGGGTATTCCCACGAGCAGTACTTC.